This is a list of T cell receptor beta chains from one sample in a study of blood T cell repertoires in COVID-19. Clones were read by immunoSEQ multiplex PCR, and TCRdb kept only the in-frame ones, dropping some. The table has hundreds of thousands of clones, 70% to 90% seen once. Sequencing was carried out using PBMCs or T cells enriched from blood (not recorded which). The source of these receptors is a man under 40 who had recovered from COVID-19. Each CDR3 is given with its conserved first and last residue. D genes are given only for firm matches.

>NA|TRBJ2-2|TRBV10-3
CAIAAGGVGTGELFF
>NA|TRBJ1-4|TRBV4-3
CASSQDRVANEKLFF
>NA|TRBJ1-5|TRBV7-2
CASSRQSNQPQHF
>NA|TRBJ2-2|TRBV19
CASSALGLNTGELFF
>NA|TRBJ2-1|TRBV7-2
CASSSGSNEQFF
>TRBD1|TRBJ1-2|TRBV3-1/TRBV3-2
CASSQDYRGLNYGYTF
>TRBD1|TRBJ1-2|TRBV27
CASSSQSGGVGYGYTF
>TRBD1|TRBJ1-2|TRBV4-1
CASSSSTGSYGYTF
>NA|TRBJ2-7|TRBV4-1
CASSQDQGREQYF
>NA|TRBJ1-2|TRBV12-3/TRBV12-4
CASQNGTFRGYTF
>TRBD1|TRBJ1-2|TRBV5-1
CASSTGTVNRGGYTF
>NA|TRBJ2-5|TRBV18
CASSPRSLAAETQYF
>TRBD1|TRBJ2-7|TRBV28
CASKGQGVYEQYF
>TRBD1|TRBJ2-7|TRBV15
CATSKQGQGTYEQYF
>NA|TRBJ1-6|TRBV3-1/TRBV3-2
CASSQEAVNNSPLHF
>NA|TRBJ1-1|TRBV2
CASSEYVQGGTGTEAFF
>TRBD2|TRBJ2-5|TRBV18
CASSPPSLAGAENQYF